A single sample gave rise to the 32 T cell receptor beta chains below, sequenced in a study of CXCR3-negative and CXCR3-positive naive CD8 T cells. These receptors are not linked to any known antigen. Study-level results: For CXCR3-positive naive cells, TRB CDR3s were more hydrophobic than those of CXCR3-negative naive cells.

Through 5' RACE with UMI labels, the TRB cDNA libraries were prepared. Reanalyzing the 5' RACE reads, TCRdb keeps one entry per CDR3 protein, without DNA. There are tens of thousands of distinct CDR3 sequences in the sample, with 0.82% held by the top ten. Sequenced material: naive CXCR3+ CD8+ T cells from blood. As to subset: CD45RO-CCR7+CD27+CD95- naive CD8+ T cells expressing CXCR3 (TNR3+). These receptors were collected from a human donor in good health. Some clones in this sample may be carry-over from other donors' samples.

The rearrangement uses TRBV6-4 and TRBJ2-3; TCRdb's assignment of TRBD2 cannot be checked, as there is no DNA. Germline V CDR1 and CDR2: MRHNA, SNTAGT. The CDR3 sequence is 16 residues long. Here the CDR3 reads CASSEAGTSSADTQYF.

V gene TRBV5-1 combines with J gene TRBJ2-1; absent DNA, TCRdb's TRBD2 call cannot be checked. CDR1 and CDR2 (germline): SGHRS, YFSETQ. The CDR3 contains 15 residues. The CDR3 spells CASSFSAGGNNEQFF.

The chain carries TRBV9 and TRBJ2-7; with no DNA, the TCRdb D assignment of TRBD1 cannot be verified. CDR3 length: 15 residues. Germline V lookup: CDR1 SGDLS, CDR2 YYNGEE. CDR3 in amino acids: CASSPRPGTSYEQYF.

This chain links TRBV12-3 or TRBV12-4 with TRBJ1-5; lacking DNA, the TRBD1 call made by TCRdb goes unchecked. The CDR3 spans 13 residues. The chain's CDR3 is CASTFGSGQPQHF.

V gene TRBV7-3 combines with J gene TRBJ2-6. Germline lookup yields CDR1 SGHTA and CDR2 FQGTGA. There are 15 residues in the CDR3. CDR3 loop: CASSLTGTGANVLTF.

The chain combines TRBV4-1 with TRBJ1-6; TCRdb's D gene call, TRBD1, goes unchecked for lack of DNA. CDR1 is MGHRA, CDR2 YSYEKL, per germline. This CDR3 is 15 amino acids long. CDR3: CASSPTGGYNSPLHF.

The gene calls are TRBV25-1 and TRBJ1-1. CDR3 size: 12 residues. Germline V gene lookup returns CDR1 MGHDK and CDR2 SYGVNS. The CDR3: CASSLENTEAFF.

This rearrangement joins TRBV10-1 to TRBJ2-1; TCRdb gives TRBD2 as the D gene, but with no DNA this cannot be confirmed. Germline V gene lookup returns CDR1 WNHNN and CDR2 SYGVQD (reference sequence). The CDR3 sequence is 16 residues long. The CDR3 loop reads CASSEFRTSGANEQFF.

The V and J genes are TRBV28 and TRBJ2-7; as DNA is missing, the TRBD2 call by TCRdb cannot be tested. CDR1 MDHEN and CDR2 SYDVKM come from the germline V gene. This CDR3 has 12 residues. The CDR3 sequence: CASSTSLYEQYF.

The genes are TRBV14 and TRBJ2-1; the TCRdb D gene call, TRBD2, has no DNA to confirm it. The length of the CDR3 is 15 residues. Germline CDR1 and CDR2: SGHDN and FVKESK. This CDR3 is CASSQEYHPSGTVFF.

The rearrangement links TRBV4-3 to TRBJ1-2. The CDR3 extends over 14 amino acids. The V gene's germline CDR1 is LGHNA and CDR2 YSLEER. The CDR3 protein is CASSQDLDRYGYTF.

V usage is TRBV7-6 and J usage is TRBJ2-7; TCRdb returns TRBD1, unconfirmable since there is no DNA. Germline V gene lookup returns CDR1 SGHVS and CDR2 FNYEAQ. CDR3 size: 15 residues. CDR3 region: CASSLGQGLTYEQYF.

V gene TRBV5-1 combines with J gene TRBJ2-7; there is no DNA to check the TCRdb D call of TRBD2. The germline CDR1 and CDR2 sequences are SGHRS and YFSETQ. The CDR3 consists of 14 residues. CDR3 protein: CASSLIAGTYEQYF.

The chain carries TRBV28 and TRBJ1-5; TCRdb outputs TRBD1, but without DNA this stays unchecked. The CDR3 has 17 residues. Germline CDR1 is MDHEN and CDR2 is SYDVKM. CDR3 protein: CASIGGPDRGRNQPQHF. Full variable domain (remainder filled in from reference TRBV28 and TRBJ1-5): DVKVTQSSRYLVKRTGEKVFLECVQDMDHENMFWYRQDPGLGLRLIYFSYDVKMKEKGDIPEGYSVSREKKERFSLILESASTNQTSMYLCASIGGPDRGRNQPQHFGDGTRLSIL.

V and J are TRBV28 and TRBJ2-1. Germline V CDR1 and CDR2: MDHEN, SYDVKM. CDR3 length: 13 residues. CDR3 residues: CASSLGSYNEQFF.

The chain couples TRBV28 to TRBJ2-3; TCRdb's D call, TRBD2, is unchecked because there is no DNA. This CDR3 has 16 amino acids. Germline loops: CDR1 MDHEN, CDR2 SYDVKM. CDR3 residues: CASSGTSGRAIDTQYF.

This rearrangement joins TRBV7-9 to TRBJ1-1; without DNA, the TCRdb call of TRBD1 cannot be checked. This CDR3 comprises 18 residues. CDR1 is SEHNR and CDR2 is FQNEAQ in the germline V gene (reference sequence). CDR3 sequence reads: CASSLEWQGGSMNTEAFF.

This chain's CDR3 is CASSQELGEDPSEKLFF. V gene TRBV14 combines with J gene TRBJ1-4; the D gene TCRdb calls, TRBD1, cannot be checked with no DNA. The CDR3 length is 17 residues. The V gene's germline CDR1 is SGHDN and CDR2 FVKESK.

The rearrangement links TRBV4-2 to TRBJ2-4; TCRdb names TRBD2, which stays unverified in the absence of DNA. The length of the CDR3 is 16 residues. From germline, CDR1 is LGHNA and CDR2 YNFKEQ. This chain's CDR3 is CASSPRGLLAKNIQYF.

The chain has TRBV7-2 and TRBJ2-7. Germline CDR1 and CDR2: SGHTA and FQGNSA. This CDR3 region has 13 residues. CDR3: CASSLKIPYEQYF.

The chain carries TRBV6-5 and TRBJ1-6; lacking DNA, the TRBD1 call made by TCRdb goes unchecked. CDR1 is MNHEY, CDR2 SVGAGI, per germline. This CDR3 contains 15 residues. CDR3 region: CASSLKGAFYSPLHF.

The V gene is TRBV5-5, the J gene TRBJ2-2. The CDR3 runs 14 residues. Germline V gene data show CDR1 as SGHKS and CDR2 as YYEKEE (reference sequence). The CDR3 loop is CASSLSGNSGELFF. The variable domain in full, with the rest retrieved from reference TRBV5-5 and TRBJ2-2, is DAGVTQSPTHLIKTRGQQVTLRCSPISGHKSVSWYQQVLGQGPQFIFQYYEKEERGRGNFPDRFSARQFPNYSSELNVNALLLGDSALYLCASSLSGNSGELFFGEGSRLTVL.

V and J are TRBV7-6 and TRBJ2-7; there is no DNA to check the TCRdb D call of TRBD2. In germline, CDR1 is SGHVS, CDR2 FNYEAQ. This CDR3 has 18 amino acids. The CDR3 loop reads CASSHPGGMTDATYEQYF.

This rearrangement joins TRBV10-3 to TRBJ2-7. The CDR3 covers 17 residues. Germline lookup yields CDR1 ENHRY and CDR2 SYGVKD. The CDR3 spells CAISESKPRTGPYEQYF.

V and J are TRBV5-1 and TRBJ1-1. The CDR3 loop spans 14 amino acids. The germline V gene encodes CDR1 SGHRS and CDR2 YFSETQ. This CDR3 is CASSFFDGNTEAFF.

The CDR3 reads CASSLGYKPQHF. The chain has TRBV12-3 or TRBV12-4 and TRBJ1-5. The length of the CDR3 is 12 residues.

The rearrangement joins TRBV29-1 to TRBJ2-7; TCRdb returns TRBD2, unconfirmable since there is no DNA. This CDR3 is 15 amino acids long. Per germline, CDR1 SQVTM and CDR2 ANQGSEA. Here the CDR3 reads CSALRGTENLYEQYF.

The chain carries TRBV25-1 and TRBJ2-1. CDR1 and CDR2 from the germline V gene are MGHDK and SYGVNS. The CDR3 extends over 14 amino acids. The chain's CDR3 is CASSEGNPYNEQFF.

The chain employs TRBV7-2 and TRBJ1-5; TCRdb returns TRBD1, unconfirmable since there is no DNA. The CDR3 has 14 residues. CDR1 is SGHTA, CDR2 FQGNSA, per germline. CDR3 sequence reads: CASSPTPWYQPQHF.

This chain links TRBV28 with TRBJ2-5. Looked up from germline, CDR1 is MDHEN and CDR2 is SYDVKM. The CDR3 is 13 residues long. CDR3 region: CASSSQNTWAQYF. Based on the CDR3 plus reference TRBV28 and TRBJ2-5, the full variable domain is DVKVTQSSRYLVKRTGEKVFLECVQDMDHENMFWYRQDPGLGLRLIYFSYDVKMKEKGDIPEGYSVSREKKERFSLILESASTNQTSMYLCASSSQNTWAQYFGPGTRLLVL.

The rearrangement uses TRBV6-5 and TRBJ2-2. Germline-derived CDR1 and CDR2 are MNHEY and SVGAGI. The CDR3 is 12 residues long. The CDR3: CASSLSTGELFF.

The V gene is TRBV5-1, the J gene TRBJ2-2; there is no DNA to check the TCRdb D call of TRBD1. The CDR3 has 11 residues. Germline V gene lookup returns CDR1 SGHRS and CDR2 YFSETQ. This CDR3 reads CASSSPTELFF.